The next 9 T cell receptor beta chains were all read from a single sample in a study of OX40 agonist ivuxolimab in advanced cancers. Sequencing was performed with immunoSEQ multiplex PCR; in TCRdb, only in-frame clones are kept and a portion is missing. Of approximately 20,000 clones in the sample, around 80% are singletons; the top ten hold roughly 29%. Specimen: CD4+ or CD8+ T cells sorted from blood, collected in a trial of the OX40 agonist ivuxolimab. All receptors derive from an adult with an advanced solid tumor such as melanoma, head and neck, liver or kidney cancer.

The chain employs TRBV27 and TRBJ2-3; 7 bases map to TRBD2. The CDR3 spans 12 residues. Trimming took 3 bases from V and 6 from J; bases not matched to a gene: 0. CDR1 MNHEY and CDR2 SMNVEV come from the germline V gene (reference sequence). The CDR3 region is CASSFSGDTQYF. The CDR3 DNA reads TGTGCCAGCAGTTTTAGCGGGGATACGCAGTATTTT.

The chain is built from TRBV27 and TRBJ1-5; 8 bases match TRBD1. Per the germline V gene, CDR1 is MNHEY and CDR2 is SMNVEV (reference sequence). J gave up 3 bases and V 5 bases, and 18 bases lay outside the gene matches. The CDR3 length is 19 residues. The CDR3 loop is CASSPVWDRYQEDNQPQHF. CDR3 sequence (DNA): TGTGCCAGCAGTCCCGTCTGGGACAGGTATCAAGAGGACAATCAGCCCCAGCATTTT.

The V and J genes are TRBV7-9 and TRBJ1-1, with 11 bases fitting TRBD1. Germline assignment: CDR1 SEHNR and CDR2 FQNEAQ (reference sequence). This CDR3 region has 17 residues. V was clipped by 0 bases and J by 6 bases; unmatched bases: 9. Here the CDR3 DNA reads TGTGCCAGCAGCTTAGCGGCCGGGACAGGGGGTATCCCTGAAGCTTTCTTT. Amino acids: CASSLAAGTGGIPEAFF.

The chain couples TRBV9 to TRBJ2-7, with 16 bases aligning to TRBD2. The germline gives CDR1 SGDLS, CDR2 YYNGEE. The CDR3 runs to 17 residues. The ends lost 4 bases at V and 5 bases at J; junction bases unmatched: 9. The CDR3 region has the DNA TGTGCCAGCAGCCCGGGACTAGCGGGGGGGCCGTCCGACGAGCAGTACTTC. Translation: CASSPGLAGGPSDEQYF. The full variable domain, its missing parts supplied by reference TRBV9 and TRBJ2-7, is DSGVTQTPKHLITATGQRVTLRCSPRSGDLSVYWYQQSLDQGLQFLIQYYNGEERAKGNILERFSAQQFPDLHSELNLSSLELGDSALYFCASSPGLAGGPSDEQYFGPGTRLTVT.

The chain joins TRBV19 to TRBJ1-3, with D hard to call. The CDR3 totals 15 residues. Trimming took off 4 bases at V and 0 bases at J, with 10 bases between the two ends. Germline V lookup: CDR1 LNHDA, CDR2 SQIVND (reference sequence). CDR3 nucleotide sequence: TGTGCCAGTAGTAAGTCCACGAGCTCTGGAAACACCATATATTTT. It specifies CASSKSTSSGNTIYF.

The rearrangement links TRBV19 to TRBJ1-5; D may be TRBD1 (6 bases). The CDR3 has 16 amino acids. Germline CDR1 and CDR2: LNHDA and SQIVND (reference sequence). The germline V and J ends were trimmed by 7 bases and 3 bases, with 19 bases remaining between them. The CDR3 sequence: CASKGSGQGLNQPQHF. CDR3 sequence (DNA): TGTGCCAGTAAGGGGTCAGGGCAGGGGCTCAATCAGCCCCAGCATTTT.

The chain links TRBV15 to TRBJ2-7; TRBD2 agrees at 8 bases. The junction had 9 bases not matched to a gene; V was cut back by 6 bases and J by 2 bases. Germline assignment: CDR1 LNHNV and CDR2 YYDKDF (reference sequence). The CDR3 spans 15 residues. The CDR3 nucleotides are TGTGCCACCAGGGATGCGGGAGGCCTTACCTACGAGCAGTACTTC. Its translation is CATRDAGGLTYEQYF.

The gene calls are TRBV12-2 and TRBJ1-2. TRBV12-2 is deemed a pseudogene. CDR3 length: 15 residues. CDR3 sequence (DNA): TGTGCAAGTCGCCCTGCTCCACGAAAGACCTATGGCTACACCTTC. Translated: CASRPAPRKTYGYTF.

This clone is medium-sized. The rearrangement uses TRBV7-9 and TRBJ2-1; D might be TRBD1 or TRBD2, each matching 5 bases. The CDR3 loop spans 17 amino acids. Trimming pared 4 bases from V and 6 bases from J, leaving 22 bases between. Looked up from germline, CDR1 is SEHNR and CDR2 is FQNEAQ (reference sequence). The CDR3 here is CASSSPPGTSGGNEQFF. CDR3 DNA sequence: TGTGCCAGCAGCTCCCCACCCGGGACGTCCGGAGGCAATGAGCAGTTCTTC.